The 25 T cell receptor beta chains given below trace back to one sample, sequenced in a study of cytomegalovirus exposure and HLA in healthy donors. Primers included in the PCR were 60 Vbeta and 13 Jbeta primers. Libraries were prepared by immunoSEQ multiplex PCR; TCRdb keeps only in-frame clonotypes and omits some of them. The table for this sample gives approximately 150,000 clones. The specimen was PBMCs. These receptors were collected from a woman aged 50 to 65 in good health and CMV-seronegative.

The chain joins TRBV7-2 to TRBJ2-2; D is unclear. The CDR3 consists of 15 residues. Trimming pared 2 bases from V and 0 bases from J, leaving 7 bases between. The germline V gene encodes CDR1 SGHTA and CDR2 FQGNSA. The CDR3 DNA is TGTGCCAGCAGCTTAAACCGGGCGAACACCGGGGAGCTGTTTTTT. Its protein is CASSLNRANTGELFF.

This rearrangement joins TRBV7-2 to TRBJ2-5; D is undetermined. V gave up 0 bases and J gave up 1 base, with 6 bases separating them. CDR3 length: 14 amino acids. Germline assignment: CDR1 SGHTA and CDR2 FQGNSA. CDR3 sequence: CASSLALFQETQYF. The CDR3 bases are TGTGCCAGCAGCTTAGCCCTATTCCAAGAGACCCAGTACTTC.

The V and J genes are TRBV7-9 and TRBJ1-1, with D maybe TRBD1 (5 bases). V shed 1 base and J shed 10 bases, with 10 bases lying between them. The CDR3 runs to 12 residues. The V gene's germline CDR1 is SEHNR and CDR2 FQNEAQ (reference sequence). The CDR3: CASSLEGLGAFF. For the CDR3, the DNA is TGTGCCAGCAGCTTAGAGGGGTTAGGAGCTTTCTTT.

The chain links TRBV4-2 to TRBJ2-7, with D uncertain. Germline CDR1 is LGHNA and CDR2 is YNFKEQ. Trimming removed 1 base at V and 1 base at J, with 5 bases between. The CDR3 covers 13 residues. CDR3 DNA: TGTGCCAGCAGCCAAGTCTTATCCTACGAGCAGTACTTC. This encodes CASSQVLSYEQYF.

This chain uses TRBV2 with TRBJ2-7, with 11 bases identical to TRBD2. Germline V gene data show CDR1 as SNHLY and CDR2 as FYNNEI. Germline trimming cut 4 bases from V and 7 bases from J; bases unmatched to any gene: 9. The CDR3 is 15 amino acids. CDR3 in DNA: TGTGCCAGCAGTGCCCCAACTAGCGGGAGTAGGGAGCAGTACTTC. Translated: CASSAPTSGSREQYF.

CDR3 residues: CASSSTADTGELFF. The DNA for the CDR3 is TGTGCCAGCAGCTCGACAGCAGACACCGGGGAGCTGTTTTTT. The chain employs TRBV11-3 and TRBJ2-2; possibly TRBD1 for D (5 bases). The CDR3 extends over 14 amino acids. Germline values: CDR1 SGHNT, CDR2 YENEEA. The germline V and J ends were trimmed by 4 bases and 3 bases, with 9 bases remaining between them.

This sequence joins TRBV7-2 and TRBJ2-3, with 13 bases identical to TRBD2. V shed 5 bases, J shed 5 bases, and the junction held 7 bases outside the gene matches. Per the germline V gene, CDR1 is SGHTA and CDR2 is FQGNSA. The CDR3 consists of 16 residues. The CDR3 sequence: CASSLLAGGPEDTQYF. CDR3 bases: TGTGCCAGCAGCCTACTAGCGGGAGGGCCAGAAGATACGCAGTATTTT.

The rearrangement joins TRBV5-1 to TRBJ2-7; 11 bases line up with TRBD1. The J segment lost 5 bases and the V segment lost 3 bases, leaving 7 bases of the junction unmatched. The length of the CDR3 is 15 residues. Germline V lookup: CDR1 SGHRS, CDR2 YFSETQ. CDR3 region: CASSWEGTGGNEQYF. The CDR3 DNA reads TGCGCCAGCAGCTGGGAGGGGACAGGGGGTAACGAGCAGTACTTC.

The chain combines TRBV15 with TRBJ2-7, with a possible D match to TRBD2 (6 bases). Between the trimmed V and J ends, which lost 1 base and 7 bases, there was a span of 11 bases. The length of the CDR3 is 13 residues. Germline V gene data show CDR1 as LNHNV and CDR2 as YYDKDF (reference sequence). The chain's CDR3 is CATSRGAGREQYF. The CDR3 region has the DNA TGTGCCACCAGCAGAGGGGCAGGGAGGGAGCAGTACTTC.

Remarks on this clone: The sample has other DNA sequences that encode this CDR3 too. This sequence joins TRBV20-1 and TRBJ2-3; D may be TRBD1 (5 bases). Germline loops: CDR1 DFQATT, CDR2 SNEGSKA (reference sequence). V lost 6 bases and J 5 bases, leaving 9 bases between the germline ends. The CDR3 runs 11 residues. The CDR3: CSARVGDTQYF. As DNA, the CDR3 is TGCAGTGCCAGGGTCGGAGATACGCAGTATTTT.

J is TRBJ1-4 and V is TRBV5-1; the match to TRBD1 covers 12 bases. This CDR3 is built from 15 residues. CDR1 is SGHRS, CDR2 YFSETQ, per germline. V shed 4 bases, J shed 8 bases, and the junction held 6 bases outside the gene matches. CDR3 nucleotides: TGCGCCAGCAGCGTGGGACAGGGGGCAAACGAAAAACTGTTTTTT. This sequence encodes CASSVGQGANEKLFF. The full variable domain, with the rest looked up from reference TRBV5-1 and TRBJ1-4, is KAGVTQTPRYLIKTRGQQVTLSCSPISGHRSVSWYQQTPGQGLQFLFEYFSETQRNKGNFPGRFSGRQFSNSRSEMNVSTLELGDSALYLCASSVGQGANEKLFFGSGTQLSVL.

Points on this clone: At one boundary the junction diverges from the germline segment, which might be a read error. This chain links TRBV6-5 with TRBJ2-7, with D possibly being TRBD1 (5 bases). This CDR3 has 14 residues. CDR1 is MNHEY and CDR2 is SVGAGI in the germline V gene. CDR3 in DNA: TGTGCCAGCACAGGACACAGAGACTCCCACGAGCAGTACTTC. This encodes CASTGHRDSHEQYF.

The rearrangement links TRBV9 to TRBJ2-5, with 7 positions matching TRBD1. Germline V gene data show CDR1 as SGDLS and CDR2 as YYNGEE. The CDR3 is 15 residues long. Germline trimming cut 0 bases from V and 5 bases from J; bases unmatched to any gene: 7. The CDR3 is CASSVAVGGKETQYF. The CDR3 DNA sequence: TGTGCCAGCAGCGTAGCGGTAGGGGGCAAGGAGACCCAGTACTTC.

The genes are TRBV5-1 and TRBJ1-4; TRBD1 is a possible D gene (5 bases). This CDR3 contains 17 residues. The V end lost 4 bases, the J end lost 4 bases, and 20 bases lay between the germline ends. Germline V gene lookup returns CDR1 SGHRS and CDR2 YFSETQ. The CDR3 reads CASSPQGGRAYNEKLFF. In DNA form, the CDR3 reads TGCGCCAGCAGCCCGCAGGGAGGCAGGGCCTATAATGAAAAACTGTTTTTT.

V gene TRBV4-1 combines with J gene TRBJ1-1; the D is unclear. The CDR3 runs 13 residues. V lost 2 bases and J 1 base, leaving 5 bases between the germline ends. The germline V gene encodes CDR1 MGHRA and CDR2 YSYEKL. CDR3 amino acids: CASSQSWNTEAFF. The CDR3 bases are TGCGCCAGCAGCCAATCTTGGAACACTGAAGCTTTCTTT.

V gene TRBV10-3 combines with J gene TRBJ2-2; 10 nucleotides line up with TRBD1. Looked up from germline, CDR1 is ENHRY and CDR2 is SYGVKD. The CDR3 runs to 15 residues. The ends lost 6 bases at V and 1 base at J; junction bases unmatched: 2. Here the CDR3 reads CAISDRGRNTGELFF. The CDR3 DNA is TGTGCCATCAGCGACAGGGGGCGGAACACCGGGGAGCTGTTTTTT.

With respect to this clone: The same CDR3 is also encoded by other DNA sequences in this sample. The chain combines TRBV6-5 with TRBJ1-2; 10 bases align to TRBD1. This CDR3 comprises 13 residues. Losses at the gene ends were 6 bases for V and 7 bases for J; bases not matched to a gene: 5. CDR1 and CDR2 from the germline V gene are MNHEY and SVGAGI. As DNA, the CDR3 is TGTGCCAGCAGATCGGGACAGGGGTTTGGCTACACCTTC. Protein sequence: CASRSGQGFGYTF.

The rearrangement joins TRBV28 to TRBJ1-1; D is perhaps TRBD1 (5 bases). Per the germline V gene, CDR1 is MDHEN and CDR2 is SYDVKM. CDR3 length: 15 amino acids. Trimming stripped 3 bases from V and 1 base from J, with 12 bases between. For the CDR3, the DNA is TGTGCCAGCAGTTTGCGGGGGTCATGGAACACTGAAGCTTTCTTT. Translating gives CASSLRGSWNTEAFF.

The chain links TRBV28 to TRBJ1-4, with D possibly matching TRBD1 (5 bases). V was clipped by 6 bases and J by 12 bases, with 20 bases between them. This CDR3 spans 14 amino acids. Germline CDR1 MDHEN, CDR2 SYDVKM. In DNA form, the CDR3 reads TGTGCCAGCAGCCTCGGGGGTCCCCCGGGTGAACTGTTTTTT. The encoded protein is CASSLGGPPGELFF.

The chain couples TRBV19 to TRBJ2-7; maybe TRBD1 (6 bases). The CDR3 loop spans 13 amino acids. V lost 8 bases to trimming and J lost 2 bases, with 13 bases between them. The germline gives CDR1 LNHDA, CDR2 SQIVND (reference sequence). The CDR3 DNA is TGTGCCAGTGCACAGGGTAGGGCCTACGAGCAGTACTTC. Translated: CASAQGRAYEQYF.

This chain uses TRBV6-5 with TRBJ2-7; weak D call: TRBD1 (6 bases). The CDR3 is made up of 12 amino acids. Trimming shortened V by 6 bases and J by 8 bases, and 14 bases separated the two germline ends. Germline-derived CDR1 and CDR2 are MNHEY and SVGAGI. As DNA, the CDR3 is TGTGCCAGCAGCCGATCGGACAGCAAGCAGTACTTC. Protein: CASSRSDSKQYF.

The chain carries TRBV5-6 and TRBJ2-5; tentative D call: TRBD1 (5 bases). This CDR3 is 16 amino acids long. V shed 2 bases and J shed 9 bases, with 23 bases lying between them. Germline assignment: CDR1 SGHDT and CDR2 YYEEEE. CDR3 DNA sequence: TGTGCCAGCAGCTTCAGTAGGGGCTTCACTCGAAAGGCCCAGTACTTC. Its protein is CASSFSRGFTRKAQYF.

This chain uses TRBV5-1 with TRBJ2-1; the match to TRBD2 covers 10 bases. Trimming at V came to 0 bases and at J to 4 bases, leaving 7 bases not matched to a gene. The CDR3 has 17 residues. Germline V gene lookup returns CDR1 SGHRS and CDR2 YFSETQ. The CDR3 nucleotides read TGCGCCAGCAGCTTGGGACTAGCGGGTTTAACTTACAATGAGCAGTTCTTC. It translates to CASSLGLAGLTYNEQFF.

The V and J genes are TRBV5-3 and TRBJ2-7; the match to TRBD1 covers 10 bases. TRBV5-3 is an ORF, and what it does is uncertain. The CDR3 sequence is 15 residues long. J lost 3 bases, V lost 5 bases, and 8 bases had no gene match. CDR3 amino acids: CARSYGTGVFYEQYF. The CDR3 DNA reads TGTGCCAGAAGTTATGGGACAGGGGTGTTCTACGAGCAGTACTTC.

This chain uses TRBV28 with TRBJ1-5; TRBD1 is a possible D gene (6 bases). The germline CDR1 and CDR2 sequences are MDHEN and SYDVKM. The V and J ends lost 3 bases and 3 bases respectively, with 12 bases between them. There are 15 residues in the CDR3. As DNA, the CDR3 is TGTGCCAGCAGTTTCGGGACATGGAACAATCAGCCCCAGCATTTT. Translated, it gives CASSFGTWNNQPQHF.